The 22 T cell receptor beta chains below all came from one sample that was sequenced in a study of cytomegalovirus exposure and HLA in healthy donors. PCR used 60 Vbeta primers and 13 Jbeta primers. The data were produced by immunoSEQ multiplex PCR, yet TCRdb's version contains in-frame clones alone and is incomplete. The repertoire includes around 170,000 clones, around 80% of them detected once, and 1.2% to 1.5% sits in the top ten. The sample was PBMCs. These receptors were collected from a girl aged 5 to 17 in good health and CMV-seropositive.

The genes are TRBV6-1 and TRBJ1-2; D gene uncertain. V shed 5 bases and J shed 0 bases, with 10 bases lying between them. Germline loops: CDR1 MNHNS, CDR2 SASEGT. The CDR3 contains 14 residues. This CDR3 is CASSRSSTNYGYTF. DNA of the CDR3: TGTGCCAGCAGTAGGAGCAGCACTAACTATGGCTACACCTTC.

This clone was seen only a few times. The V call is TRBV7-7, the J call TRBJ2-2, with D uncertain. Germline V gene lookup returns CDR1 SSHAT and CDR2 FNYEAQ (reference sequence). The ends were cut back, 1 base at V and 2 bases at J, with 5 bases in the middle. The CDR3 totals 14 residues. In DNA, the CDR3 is TGTGCCAGCAGCTTAGTACTTAACACCGGGGAGCTGTTTTTT. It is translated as CASSLVLNTGELFF.

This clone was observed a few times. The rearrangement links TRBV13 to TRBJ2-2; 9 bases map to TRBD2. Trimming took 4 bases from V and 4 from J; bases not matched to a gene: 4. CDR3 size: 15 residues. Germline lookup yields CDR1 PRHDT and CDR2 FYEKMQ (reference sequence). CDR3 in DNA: TGTGCCAGCAGCTGGGGACTAGCCGGCACCGGGGAGCTGTTTTTT. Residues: CASSWGLAGTGELFF.

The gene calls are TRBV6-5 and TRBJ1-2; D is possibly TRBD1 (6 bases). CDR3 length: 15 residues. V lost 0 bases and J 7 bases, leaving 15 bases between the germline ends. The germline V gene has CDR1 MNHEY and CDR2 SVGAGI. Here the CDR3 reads CASSYSEGGPTGYTF. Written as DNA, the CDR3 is TGTGCCAGCAGTTACTCGGAAGGGGGTCCTACTGGCTACACCTTC.

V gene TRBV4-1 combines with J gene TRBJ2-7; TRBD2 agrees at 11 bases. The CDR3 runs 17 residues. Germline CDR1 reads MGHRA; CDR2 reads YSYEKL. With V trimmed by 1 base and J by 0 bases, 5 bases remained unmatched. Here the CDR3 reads CASSQGLAGWGSYEQYF. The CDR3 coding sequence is TGCGCCAGCAGCCAAGGACTAGCGGGGTGGGGCTCCTACGAGCAGTACTTC.

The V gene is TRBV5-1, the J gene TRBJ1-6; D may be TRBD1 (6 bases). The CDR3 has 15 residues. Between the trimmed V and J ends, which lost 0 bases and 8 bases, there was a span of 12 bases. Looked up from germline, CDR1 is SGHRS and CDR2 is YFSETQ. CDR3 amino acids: CASSLAGAKYSPLHF. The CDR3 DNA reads TGCGCCAGCAGCTTGGCAGGGGCGAAGTATTCACCCCTCCACTTT.

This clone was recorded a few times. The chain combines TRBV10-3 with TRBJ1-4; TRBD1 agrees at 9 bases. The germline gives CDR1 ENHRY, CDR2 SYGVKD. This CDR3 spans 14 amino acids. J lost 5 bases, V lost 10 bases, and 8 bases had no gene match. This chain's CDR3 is CATRRTGENEKLFF. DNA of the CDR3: TGTGCCACACGTCGGACAGGGGAAAATGAAAAACTGTTTTTT.

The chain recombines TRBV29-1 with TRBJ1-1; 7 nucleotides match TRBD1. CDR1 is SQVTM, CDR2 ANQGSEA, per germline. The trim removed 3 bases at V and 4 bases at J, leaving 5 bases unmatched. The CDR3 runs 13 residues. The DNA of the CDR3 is TGCAGCGTTGACTCTCCAGGGGGCACTGAAGCTTTCTTT. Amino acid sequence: CSVDSPGGTEAFF.

The CDR3, as DNA: TGTGCCAGCAGCTTAAGGACAGGCGTATCCTACGAGCAGTACTTC. This codes for CASSLRTGVSYEQYF. This rearrangement joins TRBV7-2 to TRBJ2-7, with 7 bases matching TRBD1. CDR1 and CDR2 from the germline V gene are SGHTA and FQGNSA. This CDR3 is built from 15 residues. V shed 2 bases, J shed 1 base, and the junction held 5 bases outside the gene matches. The entire variable domain, with the rest obtained from reference TRBV7-2 and TRBJ2-7, is as follows: GAGVSQSPSNKVTEKGKDVELRCDPISGHTALYWYRQSLGQGLEFLIYFQGNSAPDKSGLPSDRFSAERTGGSVSTLTIQRTQQEDSAVYLCASSLRTGVSYEQYFGPGTRLTVT.

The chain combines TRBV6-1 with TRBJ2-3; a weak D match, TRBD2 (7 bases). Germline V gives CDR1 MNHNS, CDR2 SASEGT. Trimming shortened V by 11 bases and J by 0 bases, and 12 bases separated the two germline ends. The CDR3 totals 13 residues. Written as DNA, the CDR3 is TGTGCCGAGGGGGGGAGAAGCACAGATACGCAGTATTTT. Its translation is CAEGGRSTDTQYF.

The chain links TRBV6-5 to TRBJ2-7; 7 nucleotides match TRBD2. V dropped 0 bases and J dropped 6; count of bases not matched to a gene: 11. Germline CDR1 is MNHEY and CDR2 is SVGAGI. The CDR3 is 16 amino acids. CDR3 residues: CASSYSIAGVRGEQYF. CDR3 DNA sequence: TGTGCCAGCAGTTACTCGATCGCGGGAGTGAGGGGCGAGCAGTACTTC.

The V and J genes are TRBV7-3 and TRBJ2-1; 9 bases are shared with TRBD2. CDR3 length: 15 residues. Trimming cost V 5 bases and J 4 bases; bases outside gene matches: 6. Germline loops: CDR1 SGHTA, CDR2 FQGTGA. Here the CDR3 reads CASSPTSGQYNEQFF. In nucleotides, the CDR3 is TGTGCCAGCAGCCCGACTAGCGGACAATACAATGAGCAGTTCTTC.

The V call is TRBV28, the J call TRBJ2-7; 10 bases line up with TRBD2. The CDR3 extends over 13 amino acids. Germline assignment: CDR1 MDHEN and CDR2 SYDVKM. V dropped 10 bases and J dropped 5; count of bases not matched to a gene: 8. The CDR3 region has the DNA TGTGCCACTTTTTTAGCGGGAGGCAACGAGCAGTACTTC. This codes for CATFLAGGNEQYF.

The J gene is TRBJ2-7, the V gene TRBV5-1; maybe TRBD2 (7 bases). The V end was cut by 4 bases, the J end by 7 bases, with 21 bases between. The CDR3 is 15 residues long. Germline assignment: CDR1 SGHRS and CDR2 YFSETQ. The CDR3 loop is CASSGWGGGLREQYF. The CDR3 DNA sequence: TGCGCCAGCAGCGGGTGGGGAGGGGGGCTGCGGGAGCAGTACTTC.

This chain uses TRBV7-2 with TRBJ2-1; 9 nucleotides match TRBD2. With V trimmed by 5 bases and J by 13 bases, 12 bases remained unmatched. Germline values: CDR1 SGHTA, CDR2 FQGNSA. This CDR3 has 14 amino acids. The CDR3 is CASSRWASGDPQFF. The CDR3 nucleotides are TGTGCCAGCAGCCGGTGGGCTAGCGGGGACCCCCAGTTCTTC.

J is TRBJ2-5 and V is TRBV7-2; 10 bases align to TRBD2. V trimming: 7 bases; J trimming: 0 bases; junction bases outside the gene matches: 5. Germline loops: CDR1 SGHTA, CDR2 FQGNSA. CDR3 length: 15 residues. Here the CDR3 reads CASTQTSGYQETQYF. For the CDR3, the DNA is TGTGCCAGCACCCAGACTAGCGGGTACCAAGAGACCCAGTACTTC.

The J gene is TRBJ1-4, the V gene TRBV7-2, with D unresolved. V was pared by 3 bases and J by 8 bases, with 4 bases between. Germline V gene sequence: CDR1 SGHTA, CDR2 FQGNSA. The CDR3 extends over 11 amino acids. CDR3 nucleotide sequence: TGTGCCAGCAGCTTCGGGGAAAAACTGTTTTTT. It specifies CASSFGEKLFF.

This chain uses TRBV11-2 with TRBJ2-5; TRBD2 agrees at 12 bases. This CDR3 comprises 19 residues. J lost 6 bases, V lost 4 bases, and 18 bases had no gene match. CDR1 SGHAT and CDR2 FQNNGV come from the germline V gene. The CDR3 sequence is CASSSKPFLAGGEGKTQYF. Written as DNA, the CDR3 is TGTGCCAGCAGCTCGAAGCCCTTCCTAGCGGGAGGGGAGGGAAAGACCCAGTACTTC.

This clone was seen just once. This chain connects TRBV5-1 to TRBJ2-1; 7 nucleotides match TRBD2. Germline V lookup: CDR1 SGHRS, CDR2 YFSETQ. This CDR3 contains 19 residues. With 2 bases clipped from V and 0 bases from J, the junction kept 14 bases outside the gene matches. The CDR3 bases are TGCGCCAGCAGCTTCGAACTAGCGTACAACGTGGGCTCCTACAATGAGCAGTTCTTC. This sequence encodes CASSFELAYNVGSYNEQFF.

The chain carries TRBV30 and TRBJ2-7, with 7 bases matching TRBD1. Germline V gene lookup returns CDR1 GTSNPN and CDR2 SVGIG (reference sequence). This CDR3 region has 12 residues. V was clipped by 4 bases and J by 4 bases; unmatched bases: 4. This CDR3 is CAWIDREYEQYF. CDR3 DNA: TGTGCCTGGATCGACAGGGAATACGAGCAGTACTTC.

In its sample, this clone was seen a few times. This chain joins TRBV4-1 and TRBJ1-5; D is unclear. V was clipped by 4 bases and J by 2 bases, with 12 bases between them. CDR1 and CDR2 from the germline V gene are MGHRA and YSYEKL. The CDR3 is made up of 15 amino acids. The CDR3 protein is CASSPGGLGNQPQHF. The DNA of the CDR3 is TGCGCCAGCAGCCCCGGAGGGCTGGGCAATCAGCCCCAGCATTTT.

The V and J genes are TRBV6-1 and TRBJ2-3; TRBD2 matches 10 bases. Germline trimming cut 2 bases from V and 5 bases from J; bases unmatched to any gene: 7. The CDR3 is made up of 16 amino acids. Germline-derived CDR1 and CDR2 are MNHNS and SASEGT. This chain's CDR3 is CASSESGRAWGDTQYF. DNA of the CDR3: TGTGCCAGCAGTGAAAGCGGGAGGGCTTGGGGAGATACGCAGTATTTT.